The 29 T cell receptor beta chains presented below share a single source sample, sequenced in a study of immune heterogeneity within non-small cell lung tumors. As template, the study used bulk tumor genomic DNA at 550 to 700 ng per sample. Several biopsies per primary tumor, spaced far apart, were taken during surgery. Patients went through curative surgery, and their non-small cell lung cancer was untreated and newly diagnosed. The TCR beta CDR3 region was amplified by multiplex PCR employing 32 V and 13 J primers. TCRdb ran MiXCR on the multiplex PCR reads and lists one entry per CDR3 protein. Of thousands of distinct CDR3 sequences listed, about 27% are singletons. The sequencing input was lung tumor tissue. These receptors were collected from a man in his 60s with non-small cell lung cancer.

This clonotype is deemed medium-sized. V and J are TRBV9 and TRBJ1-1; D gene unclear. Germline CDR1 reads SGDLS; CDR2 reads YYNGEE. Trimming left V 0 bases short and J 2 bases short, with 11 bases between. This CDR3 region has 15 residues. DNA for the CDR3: TGTGCCAGCAGCGTAGGGACCCTAGGAAACACTGAAGCTTTCTTT. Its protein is CASSVGTLGNTEAFF.

CDR3 in DNA: TGTGCCAGCAGCTTATATCGACTAGAAGGAAACAATGAGCAGTTCTTC. Translating it yields CASSLYRLEGNNEQFF. The chain is built from TRBV7-8 and TRBJ2-1, with a possible D match to TRBD2 (6 bases). Germline values: CDR1 SGHVS, CDR2 FQNEAQ. V was shortened by 2 bases and J by 5 bases, with 16 bases between the two germline ends. The CDR3 contains 16 residues.

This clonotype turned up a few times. The CDR3 region has the DNA TGTGCCATCAGTGACAGTGGGGATACGCAGTATTTT. This encodes CAISDSGDTQYF. The chain couples TRBV10-3 to TRBJ2-3, with D unresolved. Trimming cost V 3 bases and J 6 bases, with 7 bases left between them. This CDR3 comprises 12 residues. Per the germline V gene, CDR1 is ENHRY and CDR2 is SYGVKD.

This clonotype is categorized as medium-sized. For the CDR3, the DNA is TGTGCCAGCAGCTTAATAGGTCCGACAGATACGCAGTATTTT. Its protein product is CASSLIGPTDTQYF. This chain uses TRBV7-3 with TRBJ2-3; D unclear. The germline V gene encodes CDR1 SGHTA and CDR2 FQGTGA. V was cut by 1 base and J by 3 bases, with 8 bases left in between. The CDR3 is 14 residues long.

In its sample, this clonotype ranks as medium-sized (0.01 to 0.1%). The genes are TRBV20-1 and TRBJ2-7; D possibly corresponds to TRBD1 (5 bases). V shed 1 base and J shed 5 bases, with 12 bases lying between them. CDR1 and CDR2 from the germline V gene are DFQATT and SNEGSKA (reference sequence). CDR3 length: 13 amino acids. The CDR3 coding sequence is TGCAGTGCTAGAGTACGATGGGGCAACGAGCAGTACTTC. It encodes CSARVRWGNEQYF.

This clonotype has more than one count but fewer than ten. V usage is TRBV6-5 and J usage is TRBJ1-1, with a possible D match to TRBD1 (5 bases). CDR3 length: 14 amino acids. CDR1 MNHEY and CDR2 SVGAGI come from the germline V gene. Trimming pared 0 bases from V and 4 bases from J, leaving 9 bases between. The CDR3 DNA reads TGTGCCAGCAGTTACTCGACGGGGGGCACTGAAGCTTTCTTT. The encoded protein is CASSYSTGGTEAFF.

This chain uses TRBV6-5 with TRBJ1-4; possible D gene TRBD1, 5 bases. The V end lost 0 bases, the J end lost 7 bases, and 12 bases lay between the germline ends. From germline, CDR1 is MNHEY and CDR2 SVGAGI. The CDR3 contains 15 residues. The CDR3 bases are TGTGCCAGCAGTTACTCGGGGGGAAAGGGTGAAAAACTGTTTTTT. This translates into CASSYSGGKGEKLFF.

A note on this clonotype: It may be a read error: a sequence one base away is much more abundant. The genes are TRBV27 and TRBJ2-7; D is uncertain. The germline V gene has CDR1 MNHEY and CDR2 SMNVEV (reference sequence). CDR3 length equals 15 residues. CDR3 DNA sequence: TGTGTCAGCAGTTTATATCGCGGTGTGGGCTACGAGCAGTACTTC. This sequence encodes CVSSLYRGVGYEQYF.

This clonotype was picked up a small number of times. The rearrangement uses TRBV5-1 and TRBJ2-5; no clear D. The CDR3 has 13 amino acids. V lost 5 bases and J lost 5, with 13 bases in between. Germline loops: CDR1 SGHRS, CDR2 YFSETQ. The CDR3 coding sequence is TGCGCCAGCAGTTCAGGACCTCGGGAGACCCAGTACTTC. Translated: CASSSGPRETQYF.

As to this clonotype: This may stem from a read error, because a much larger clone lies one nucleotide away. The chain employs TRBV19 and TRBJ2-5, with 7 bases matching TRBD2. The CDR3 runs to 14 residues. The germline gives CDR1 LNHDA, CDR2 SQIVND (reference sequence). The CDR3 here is CVSSGREGRETQYF. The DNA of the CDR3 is TGTGTCAGTAGCGGAAGGGAGGGAAGAGAGACCCAGTACTTC.

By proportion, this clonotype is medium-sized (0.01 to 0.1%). The CDR3 coding sequence is TGTGCCAGCAGGAAAGACCAGGCCCACAATGAGCAGTTCTTC. Protein: CASRKDQAHNEQFF. The chain links TRBV11-1 to TRBJ2-1; D remains unclear. Germline CDR1 is SGHAT and CDR2 is FQDESV (reference sequence). The CDR3 runs 14 residues. V was trimmed by 6 bases and J by 5 bases, leaving 14 bases between them. Together with reference TRBV11-1 and TRBJ2-1, the CDR3 gives the full variable domain: EAEVAQSPRYKITEKSQAVAFWCDPISGHATLYWYRQILGQGPELLVQFQDESVVDDSQLPKDRFSAERLKGVDSTLKIQPAELGDSAMYLCASRKDQAHNEQFFGPGTRLTVL.

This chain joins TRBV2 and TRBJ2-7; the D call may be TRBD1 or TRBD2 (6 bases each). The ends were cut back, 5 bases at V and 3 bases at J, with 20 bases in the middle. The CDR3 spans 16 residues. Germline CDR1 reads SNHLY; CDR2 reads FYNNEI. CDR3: CASSWGYGGLNYEQYF. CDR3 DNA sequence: TGTGCCAGCAGTTGGGGATACGGGGGCTTGAACTACGAGCAGTACTTC.

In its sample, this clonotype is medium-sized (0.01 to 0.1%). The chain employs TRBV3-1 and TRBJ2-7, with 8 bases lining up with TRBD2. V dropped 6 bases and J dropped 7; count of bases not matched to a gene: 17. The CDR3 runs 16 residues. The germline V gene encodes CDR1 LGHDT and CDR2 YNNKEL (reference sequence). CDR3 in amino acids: CASSPEAGATLWEQYF. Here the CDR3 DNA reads TGTGCCAGCAGTCCTGAAGCGGGAGCGACCCTATGGGAGCAGTACTTC.

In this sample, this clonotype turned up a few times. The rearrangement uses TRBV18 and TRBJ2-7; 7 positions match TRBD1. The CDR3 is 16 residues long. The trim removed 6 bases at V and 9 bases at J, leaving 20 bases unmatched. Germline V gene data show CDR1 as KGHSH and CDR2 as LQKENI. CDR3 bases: TGTGCCAGCTCGCAGGAGGCCCCGGGACAGCCCCAGGGGCAGTACTTC. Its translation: CASSQEAPGQPQGQYF.

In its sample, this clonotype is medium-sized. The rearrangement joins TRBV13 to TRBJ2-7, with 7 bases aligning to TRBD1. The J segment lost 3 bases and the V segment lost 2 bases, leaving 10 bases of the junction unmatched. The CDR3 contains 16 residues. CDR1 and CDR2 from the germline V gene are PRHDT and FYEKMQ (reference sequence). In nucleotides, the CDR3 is TGTGCCAGCAGCTTAACAGGGGCCCCCGACGGCTACGAGCAGTACTTC. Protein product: CASSLTGAPDGYEQYF.

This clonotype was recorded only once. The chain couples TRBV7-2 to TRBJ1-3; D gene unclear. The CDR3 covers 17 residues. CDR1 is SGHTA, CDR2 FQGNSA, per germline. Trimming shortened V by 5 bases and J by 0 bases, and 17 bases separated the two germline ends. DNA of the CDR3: TGTGCCAGCAGCCCAAGAGGGTTAAAAGGCTCTGGAAACACCATATATTTT. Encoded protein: CASSPRGLKGSGNTIYF.

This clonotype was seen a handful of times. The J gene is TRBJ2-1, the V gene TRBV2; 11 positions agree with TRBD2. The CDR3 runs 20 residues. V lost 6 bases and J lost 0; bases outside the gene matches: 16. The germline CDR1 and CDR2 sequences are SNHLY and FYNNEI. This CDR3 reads CASRMGLAEFELSSYNEQFF. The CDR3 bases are TGTGCCAGCAGAATGGGACTAGCGGAGTTTGAATTGAGCTCCTACAATGAGCAGTTCTTC.

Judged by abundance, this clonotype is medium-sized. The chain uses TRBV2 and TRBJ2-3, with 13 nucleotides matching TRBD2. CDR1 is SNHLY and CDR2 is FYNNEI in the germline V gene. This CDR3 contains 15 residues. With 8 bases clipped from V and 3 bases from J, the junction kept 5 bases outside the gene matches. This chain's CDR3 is CASYRTSGSTDTQYF. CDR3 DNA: TGTGCCAGCTACAGGACTAGCGGGAGTACAGATACGCAGTATTTT.

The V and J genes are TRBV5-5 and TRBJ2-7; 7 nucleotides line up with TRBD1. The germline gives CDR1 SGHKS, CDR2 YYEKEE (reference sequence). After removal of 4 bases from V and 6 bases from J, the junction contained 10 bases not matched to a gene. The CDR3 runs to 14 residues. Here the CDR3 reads CASSGMTGLAEQYF. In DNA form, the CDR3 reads TGTGCCAGCAGCGGGATGACAGGGTTGGCCGAGCAGTACTTC.

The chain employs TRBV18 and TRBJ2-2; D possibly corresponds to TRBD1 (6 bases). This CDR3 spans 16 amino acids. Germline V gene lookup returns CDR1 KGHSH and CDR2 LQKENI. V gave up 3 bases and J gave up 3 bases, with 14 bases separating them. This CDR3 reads CASSPGQRKYTGELFF. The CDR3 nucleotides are TGTGCCAGCTCACCCGGACAGAGAAAATACACCGGGGAGCTGTTTTTT.

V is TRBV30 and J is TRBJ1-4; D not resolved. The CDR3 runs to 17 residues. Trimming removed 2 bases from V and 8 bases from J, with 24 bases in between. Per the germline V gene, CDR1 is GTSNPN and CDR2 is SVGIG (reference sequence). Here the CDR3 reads CAWSPPRVLRAGEKLFF. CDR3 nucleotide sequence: TGTGCCTGGAGTCCCCCGCGAGTTTTGAGGGCCGGAGAAAAACTGTTTTTT.

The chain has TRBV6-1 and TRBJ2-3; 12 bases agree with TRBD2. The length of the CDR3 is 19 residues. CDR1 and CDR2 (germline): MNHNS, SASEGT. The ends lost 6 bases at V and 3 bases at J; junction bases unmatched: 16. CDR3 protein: CASSPGLAGTAGGTDTQYF. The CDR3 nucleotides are TGTGCCAGCAGCCCTGGACTAGCGGGAACGGCGGGTGGGACAGATACGCAGTATTTT.

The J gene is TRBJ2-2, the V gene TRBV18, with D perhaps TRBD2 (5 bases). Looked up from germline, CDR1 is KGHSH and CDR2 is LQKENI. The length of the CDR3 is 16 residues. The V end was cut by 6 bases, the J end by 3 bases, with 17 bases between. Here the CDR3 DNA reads TGTGCCAGCTCTCTACCGGAGCGGAGTTACACCGGGGAGCTGTTTTTT. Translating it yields CASSLPERSYTGELFF.

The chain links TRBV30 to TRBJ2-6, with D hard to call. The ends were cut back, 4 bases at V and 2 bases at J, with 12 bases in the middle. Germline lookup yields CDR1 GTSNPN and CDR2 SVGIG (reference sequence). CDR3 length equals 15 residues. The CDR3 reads CAWNSQGAGANVLTF. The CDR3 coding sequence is TGTGCCTGGAACTCCCAAGGTGCTGGGGCCAACGTCCTGACTTTC.

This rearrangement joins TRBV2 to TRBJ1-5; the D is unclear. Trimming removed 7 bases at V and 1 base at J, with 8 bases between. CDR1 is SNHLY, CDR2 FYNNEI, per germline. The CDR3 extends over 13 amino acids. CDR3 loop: CASTFGSNQPQHF. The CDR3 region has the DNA TGTGCCAGCACCTTTGGGAGCAATCAGCCCCAGCATTTT.

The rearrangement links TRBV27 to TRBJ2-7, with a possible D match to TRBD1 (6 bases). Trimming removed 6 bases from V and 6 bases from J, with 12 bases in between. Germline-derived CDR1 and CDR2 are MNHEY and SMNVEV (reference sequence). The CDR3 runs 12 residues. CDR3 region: CASSKIRGEQYF. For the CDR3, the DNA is TGTGCCAGCAGCAAAATCAGGGGCGAGCAGTACTTC.

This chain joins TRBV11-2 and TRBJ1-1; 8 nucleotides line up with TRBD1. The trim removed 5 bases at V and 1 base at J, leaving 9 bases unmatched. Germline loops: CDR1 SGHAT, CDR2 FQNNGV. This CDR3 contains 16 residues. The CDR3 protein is CASSQGRGTGNTEAFF. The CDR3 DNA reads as TGTGCCAGCAGCCAGGGGCGCGGGACAGGGAACACTGAAGCTTTCTTT.

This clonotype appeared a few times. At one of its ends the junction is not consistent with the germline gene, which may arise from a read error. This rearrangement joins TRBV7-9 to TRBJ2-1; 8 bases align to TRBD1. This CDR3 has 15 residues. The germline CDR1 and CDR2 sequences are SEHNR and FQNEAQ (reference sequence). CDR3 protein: CASSLAQGAINGQFF. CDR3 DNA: TGTGCCAGCAGCTTAGCGCAGGGGGCGATAAATGGGCAGTTCTTC.

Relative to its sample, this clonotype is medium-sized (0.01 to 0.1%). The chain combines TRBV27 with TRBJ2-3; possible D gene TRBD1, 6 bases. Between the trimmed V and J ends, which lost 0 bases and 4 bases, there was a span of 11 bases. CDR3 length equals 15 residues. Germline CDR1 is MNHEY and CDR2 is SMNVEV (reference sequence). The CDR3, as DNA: TGTGCCAGCAGTTTATCCTTCTCAGGGGCAGATACGCAGTATTTT. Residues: CASSLSFSGADTQYF.